This note documents a single T cell receptor (beta chain) sequence. Its antigen is unknown. Assay used: immunoSEQ multiplex PCR; TCRdb lists only in-frame clones, some missing. The data contain some 98,000 clones, 82% of them singletons. This record comes from a study of radiotherapy plus CTLA-4 blockade in lung cancer. This CDR3 has 11 amino acids. Unmatched junction bases numbered 4, after V lost 6 bases and J lost 12 bases. CDR1 SNHLY and CDR2 FYNNEI come from the germline V gene. Notes on the study in general: Radiotherapy was combined with ipilimumab, and tumor-derived TCR clones then expanded in blood.

The J gene is TRBJ1-5, the V gene TRBV2; 8 bases agree with TRBD1. This sequence originates from a human donor with non-small cell lung cancer who had a partial response to radiotherapy plus ipilimumab. Material: peripheral blood, obtained from a patient treated with radiotherapy plus ipilimumab. CDR3 in amino acids: CASSAGQGQHF. CDR3 sequence (DNA): TGTGCCAGCAGCGCTGGACAGGGCCAGCATTTT.